This T cell receptor beta chain was identified during a study of technical replicates of blood from several donors. Profiled with immunoSEQ multiplex PCR; TCRdb holds only in-frame clones, not every one. Among nearly 90,000 clones listed, just under 95% were seen once. The clonotype originates from a human donor in good health. The sample consisted of T cells isolated from PBMCs.

Written as DNA, the CDR3 is TGTGCCAGCAGTTACGGGCTTCTCTACGAGCAGTACTTC. As protein: CASSYGLLYEQYF. This chain connects TRBV6-5 to TRBJ2-7, with D uncertain. V was shortened by 2 bases and J by 3 bases, with 8 bases between the two germline ends. Per the germline V gene, CDR1 is MNHEY and CDR2 is SVGAGI. This CDR3 region has 13 residues.